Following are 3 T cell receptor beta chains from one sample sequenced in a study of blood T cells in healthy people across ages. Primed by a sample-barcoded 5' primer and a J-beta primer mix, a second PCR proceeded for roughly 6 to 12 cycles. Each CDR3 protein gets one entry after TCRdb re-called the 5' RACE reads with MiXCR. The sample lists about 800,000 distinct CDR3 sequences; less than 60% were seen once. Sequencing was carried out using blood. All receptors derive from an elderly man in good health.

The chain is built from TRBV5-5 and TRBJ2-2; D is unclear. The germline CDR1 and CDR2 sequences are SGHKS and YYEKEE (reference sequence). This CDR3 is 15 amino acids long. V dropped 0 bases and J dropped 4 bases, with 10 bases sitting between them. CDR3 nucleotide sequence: TGTGCCAGCAGCTTGGAACACCTTACCACCGGGGAGCTGTTTTTT. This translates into CASSLEHLTTGELFF. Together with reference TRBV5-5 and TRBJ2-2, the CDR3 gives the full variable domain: DAGVTQSPTHLIKTRGQQVTLRCSPISGHKSVSWYQQVLGQGPQFIFQYYEKEERGRGNFPDRFSARQFPNYSSELNVNALLLGDSALYLCASSLEHLTTGELFFGEGSRLTVL.

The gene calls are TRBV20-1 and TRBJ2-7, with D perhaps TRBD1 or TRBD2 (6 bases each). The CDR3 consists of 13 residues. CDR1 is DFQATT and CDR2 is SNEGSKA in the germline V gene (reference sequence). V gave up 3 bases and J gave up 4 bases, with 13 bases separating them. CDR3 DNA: TGCAGTGCTAGCAAGCAGGGGACTTACGAGCAGTACTTC. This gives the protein CSASKQGTYEQYF.

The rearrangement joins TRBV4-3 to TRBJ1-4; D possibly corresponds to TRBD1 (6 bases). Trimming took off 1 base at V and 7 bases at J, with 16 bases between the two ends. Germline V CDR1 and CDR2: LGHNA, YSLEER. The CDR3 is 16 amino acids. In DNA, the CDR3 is TGCGCCAGCAGCCAAGTAACGAACAGGGCGGCTGAAAAACTGTTTTTT. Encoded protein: CASSQVTNRAAEKLFF.